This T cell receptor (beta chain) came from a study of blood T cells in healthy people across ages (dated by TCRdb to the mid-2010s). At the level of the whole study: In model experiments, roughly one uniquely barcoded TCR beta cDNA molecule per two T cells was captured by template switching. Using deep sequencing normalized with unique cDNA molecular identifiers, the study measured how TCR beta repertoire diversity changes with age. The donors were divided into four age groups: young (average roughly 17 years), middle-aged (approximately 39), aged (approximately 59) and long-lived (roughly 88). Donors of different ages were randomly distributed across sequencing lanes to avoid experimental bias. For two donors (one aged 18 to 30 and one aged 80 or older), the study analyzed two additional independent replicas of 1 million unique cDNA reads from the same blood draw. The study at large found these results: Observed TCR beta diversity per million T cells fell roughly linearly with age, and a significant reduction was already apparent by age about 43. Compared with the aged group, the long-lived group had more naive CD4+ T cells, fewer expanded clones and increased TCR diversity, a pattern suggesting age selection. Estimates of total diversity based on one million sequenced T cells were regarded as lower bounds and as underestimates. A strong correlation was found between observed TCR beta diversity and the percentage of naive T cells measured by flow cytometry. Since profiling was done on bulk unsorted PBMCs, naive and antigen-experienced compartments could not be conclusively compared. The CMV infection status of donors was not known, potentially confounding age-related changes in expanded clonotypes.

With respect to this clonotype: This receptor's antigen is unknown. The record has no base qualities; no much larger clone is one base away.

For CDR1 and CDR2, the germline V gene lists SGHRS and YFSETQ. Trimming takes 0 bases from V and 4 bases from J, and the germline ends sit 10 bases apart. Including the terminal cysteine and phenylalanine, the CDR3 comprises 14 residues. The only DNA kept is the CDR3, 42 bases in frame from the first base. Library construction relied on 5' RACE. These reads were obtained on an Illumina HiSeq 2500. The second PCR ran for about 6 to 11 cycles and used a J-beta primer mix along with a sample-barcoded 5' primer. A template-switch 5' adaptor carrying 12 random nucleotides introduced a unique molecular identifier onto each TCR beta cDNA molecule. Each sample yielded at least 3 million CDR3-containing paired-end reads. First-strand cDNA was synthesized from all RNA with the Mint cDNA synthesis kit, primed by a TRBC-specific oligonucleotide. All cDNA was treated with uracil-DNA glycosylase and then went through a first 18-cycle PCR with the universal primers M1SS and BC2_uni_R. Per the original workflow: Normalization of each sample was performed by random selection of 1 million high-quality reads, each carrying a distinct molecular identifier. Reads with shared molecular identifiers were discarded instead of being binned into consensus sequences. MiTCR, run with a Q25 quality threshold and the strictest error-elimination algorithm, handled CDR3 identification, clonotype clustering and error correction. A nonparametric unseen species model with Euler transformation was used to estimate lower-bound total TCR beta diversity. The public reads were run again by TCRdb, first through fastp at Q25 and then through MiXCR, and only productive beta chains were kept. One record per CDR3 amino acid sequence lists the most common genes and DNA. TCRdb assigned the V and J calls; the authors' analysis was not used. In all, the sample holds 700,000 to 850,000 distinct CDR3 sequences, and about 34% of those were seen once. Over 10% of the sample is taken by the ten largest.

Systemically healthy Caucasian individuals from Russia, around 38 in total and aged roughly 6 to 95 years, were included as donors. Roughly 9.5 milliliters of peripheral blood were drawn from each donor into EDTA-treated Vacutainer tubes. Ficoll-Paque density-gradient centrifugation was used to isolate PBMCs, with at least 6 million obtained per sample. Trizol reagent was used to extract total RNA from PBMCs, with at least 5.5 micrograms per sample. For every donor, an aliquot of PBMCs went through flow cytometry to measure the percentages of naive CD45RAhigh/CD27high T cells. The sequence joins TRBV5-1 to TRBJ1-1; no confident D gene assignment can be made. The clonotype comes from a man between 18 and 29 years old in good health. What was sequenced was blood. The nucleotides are TGCGCCAGCAGCTTGGATCCGGATTCCACTGAAGCTTTCTTT. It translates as CASSLDPDSTEAFF.